The source of this TCR beta chain is a study of identical twins. Study observations and caveats: Out-of-frame beta sequences exhibited a weaker degree of excess twin sharing.

One entry per CDR3 protein results from TCRdb running MiXCR on the 5' RACE reads. The sample consists of a few hundred thousand distinct CDR3 sequences, approximately 24% of them appearing once. Turning to this clonotype: Its cognate antigen is unknown.

The CDR3 is made up of 14 amino acids. V lost 4 bases to trimming and J lost 3 bases, with 9 bases between them. The same data also went into a second study, on T cells expressing NK-cell markers. That work states: In a handful of donors, dominant clonotypes made up about 25-60.1% of CD3+CD56-NKG2C+ cells.

The sequence was obtained from a woman in her late teens or twenties in good health. This chain links TRBV12-3 or TRBV12-4 with TRBJ2-2; D possibly corresponds to TRBD2 (6 bases). The sample was CD4+ T cells sorted from blood. The CDR3 protein is CASSSGLHTGELFF. The CDR3 DNA reads TGTGCCAGCAGTTCGGGACTTCACACCGGGGAGCTGTTTTTT.